The clone carrying this T cell receptor beta chain qualifies as medium-sized (0.01 to 0.1%). The data belong to a study of T cells after yellow fever vaccination. The CDR3 is made up of 14 amino acids. The trim removed 4 bases at V and 1 base at J, leaving 1 base unmatched. Germline values: CDR1 LGHNA, CDR2 YSLEER. A universal primer site and UMIs were added as TCR cDNA was made by 5'RACE template switching. TCRdb recomputed calls from the 5' RACE reads with MiXCR, one row per CDR3 protein. The sample records tens of thousands of distinct CDR3 sequences, about 10% being singletons. The rearrangement joins TRBV4-3 to TRBJ2-4; 7 positions agree with TRBD2. The specimen was PBMCs, either bulk or a sorted T-cell subset (CD4+, CD8+, memory, or dextramer-sorted; not recorded which), collected around 15 days after the first yellow fever vaccination. The sequence came from a man between 18 and 35 years old who received the YFV17D yellow fever vaccine. Written as DNA, the CDR3 is TGCGCCAGCAGCCCCGGGGGGGCCAAAAACATTCAGTACTTC. Translated: CASSPGGAKNIQYF.